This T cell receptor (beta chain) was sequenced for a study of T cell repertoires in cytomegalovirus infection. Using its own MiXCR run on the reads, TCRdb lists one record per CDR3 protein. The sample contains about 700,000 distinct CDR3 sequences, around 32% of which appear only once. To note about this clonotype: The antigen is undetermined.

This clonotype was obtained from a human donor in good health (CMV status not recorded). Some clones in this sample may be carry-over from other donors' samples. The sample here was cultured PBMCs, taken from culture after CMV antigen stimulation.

Here the CDR3 reads CASSLDVGRGDGYTF. Written as DNA, the CDR3 is TGTGCCAGCAGCTTAGACGTAGGTAGAGGGGATGGCTACACCTTC. The V and J genes are TRBV7-6 and TRBJ1-2, with a weak D call TRBD1 (5 bases). CDR3 size: 15 residues. V lost 1 base to trimming and J lost 6 bases, with 15 bases between them. Germline lookup yields CDR1 SGHVS and CDR2 FNYEAQ.